This TCR beta chain was observed in a study of blood T cells in healthy people across ages. Findings of the study overall: Estimates drawn from one million T cells were deemed to understate diversity.

Details on this clonotype: Antigen: not known.

PCR was performed a second time for about 7 to 11 cycles using a sample-barcoded 5' primer and a J-beta primer mix. TCRdb reanalysed the 5' RACE reads using MiXCR and keeps one entry per CDR3 protein. The table lists hundreds of thousands of distinct CDR3 sequences, around three fifths of them singletons. CDR3 length equals 12 residues. The V end was cut by 5 bases, the J end by 5 bases, with 12 bases between. The germline V gene encodes CDR1 DFQATT and CDR2 SNEGSKA (reference sequence). What was sequenced was blood. This TCR came from a man in his sixties in good health. V is TRBV20-1 and J is TRBJ2-5; D is undetermined. CDR3 nucleotide sequence: TGCAGTGCTCTCCCCAGCCAGGAGACCCAGTACTTC. Translation: CSALPSQETQYF.